The 30 T cell receptor beta chains listed next were all sequenced from one sample in a study of cytomegalovirus exposure and HLA in healthy donors. Both 60 Vbeta primers and 13 Jbeta primers went into the PCR. TCRdb keeps only in-frame clones here, not all; method: immunoSEQ multiplex PCR. The sample consists of some 190,000 clones, over 60% of them appearing once. Material: PBMCs. These receptors were obtained from a woman aged 25-40 years in good health and CMV-seropositive.

The rearrangement joins TRBV11-2 to TRBJ1-1; D gene unclear. V was trimmed by 2 bases and J by 3 bases, leaving 10 bases between them. CDR1 and CDR2 (germline): SGHAT, FQNNGV. This CDR3 comprises 14 residues. CDR3 DNA sequence: TGTGCCAGCAGCTTAAACCTGGGAGACACTGAAGCTTTCTTT. It encodes CASSLNLGDTEAFF.

The V gene is TRBV5-1, the J gene TRBJ1-5; D not certain. The CDR3 length is 13 residues. The germline gives CDR1 SGHRS, CDR2 YFSETQ. Deletions cut 1 base from V and 10 bases from J, with 12 bases between. CDR3 nucleotides: TGCGCCAGCAGCTTGAACCGAGGAGACCCCCAGCATTTT. Translating gives CASSLNRGDPQHF. Together with reference TRBV5-1 and TRBJ1-5, the CDR3 gives the full variable domain: KAGVTQTPRYLIKTRGQQVTLSCSPISGHRSVSWYQQTPGQGLQFLFEYFSETQRNKGNFPGRFSGRQFSNSRSEMNVSTLELGDSALYLCASSLNRGDPQHFGDGTRLSIL.

In DNA, the CDR3 is TGTGCCAGTAGTAGGGGACAGGGACCCTACGAGCAGTACTTC. Translation: CASSRGQGPYEQYF. J is TRBJ2-7 and V is TRBV19; 9 bases line up with TRBD1. The CDR3 runs 14 residues. V dropped 4 bases and J dropped 2; count of bases not matched to a gene: 3. The germline V gene has CDR1 LNHDA and CDR2 SQIVND (reference sequence).

The chain recombines TRBV7-2 with TRBJ2-3; D is uncertain. The CDR3 length is 13 residues. The V gene's germline CDR1 is SGHTA and CDR2 FQGNSA. Trimming removed 3 bases at V and 11 bases at J, with 15 bases between. The CDR3 bases are TGTGCCAGCAGCTTTGACCCGGGTATCGTGCAGTATTTT. The encoded protein is CASSFDPGIVQYF.

This clone was seen a handful of times. The chain recombines TRBV5-6 with TRBJ2-5, with TRBD2 matching 9 bases. This CDR3 region has 16 residues. The germline gives CDR1 SGHDT, CDR2 YYEEEE. Unmatched junction bases numbered 8, after V lost 4 bases and J lost 1 base. DNA of the CDR3: TGTGCCAGCAGCCCGCGTCCTAGCGGGGCCCAAGAGACCCAGTACTTC. Amino acids: CASSPRPSGAQETQYF.

This chain connects TRBV5-4 to TRBJ2-7; 13 nucleotides agree with TRBD2. Germline trimming cut 3 bases from V and 2 bases from J; bases unmatched to any gene: 8. The CDR3 totals 17 residues. CDR1 SGHNT and CDR2 YYREEE come from the germline V gene (reference sequence). CDR3 protein: CASSSRTSGGLAYEQYF. CDR3 sequence (DNA): TGTGCCAGCAGCTCACGGACTAGCGGGGGCCTAGCCTACGAGCAGTACTTC.

The V and J genes are TRBV7-6 and TRBJ2-5; unclear D gene. The CDR3 runs 14 residues. The germline CDR1 and CDR2 sequences are SGHVS and FNYEAQ. V was cut by 1 base and J by 0 bases, with 6 bases left in between. As DNA, the CDR3 is TGTGCCAGCAGCTTAGGAGTACACCAAGAGACCCAGTACTTC. Protein product: CASSLGVHQETQYF.

J is TRBJ1-2 and V is TRBV7-6, with TRBD1 as a possible D gene (6 bases). The CDR3 loop spans 13 amino acids. The V gene lost 4 bases and the J gene lost 7 bases, with 13 bases spanning the gap. The V gene's germline CDR1 is SGHVS and CDR2 FNYEAQ. The CDR3 spells CASSSSGAAGYTF. In nucleotides, the CDR3 is TGTGCCAGCAGCTCTTCAGGGGCGGCTGGCTACACCTTC.

This clone was found once. This chain uses TRBV5-6 with TRBJ1-2, with D tentatively TRBD1 (5 bases). The germline V and J ends were trimmed by 3 bases and 6 bases, with 12 bases remaining between them. The germline V gene encodes CDR1 SGHDT and CDR2 YYEEEE. This CDR3 contains 13 residues. The CDR3 is CASSSGGTNGYTF. The DNA for the CDR3 is TGTGCCAGCAGCTCGGGGGGGACGAATGGCTACACCTTC.

The V and J genes are TRBV2 and TRBJ2-2; 9 bases match TRBD1. From germline, CDR1 is SNHLY and CDR2 FYNNEI. Trimming at V came to 7 bases and at J to 2 bases, leaving 5 bases not matched to a gene. CDR3 size: 15 residues. CDR3 region: CASTADRGNTGELFF. The DNA of the CDR3 is TGTGCCAGCACTGCGGACAGGGGAAACACCGGGGAGCTGTTTTTT.

The V gene is TRBV15, the J gene TRBJ2-1; tentative D call: TRBD1 (5 bases). The germline gives CDR1 LNHNV, CDR2 YYDKDF (reference sequence). CDR3 length equals 14 residues. The V end lost 6 bases, the J end lost 9 bases, and 18 bases lay between the germline ends. As DNA, the CDR3 is TGTGCCACCAGTTGGGCAGGGTTCGGCGGTGAGCAGTTCTTC. Encoded protein: CATSWAGFGGEQFF. The entire variable domain, with the rest obtained from reference TRBV15 and TRBJ2-1, is as follows: DAMVIQNPRYQVTQFGKPVTLSCSQTLNHNVMYWYQQKSSQAPKLLFHYYDKDFNNEADTPDNFQSRRPNTSFCFLDIRSPGLGDTAMYLCATSWAGFGGEQFFGPGTRLTVL.

The chain recombines TRBV7-2 with TRBJ2-5, with D tentatively TRBD2 (5 bases). The CDR3 runs to 15 residues. CDR1 and CDR2 from the germline V gene are SGHTA and FQGNSA. V gave up 1 base and J gave up 3 bases, with 12 bases separating them. CDR3 nucleotides: TGTGCCAGCAGCTTAGTTAGCTCCGGGGAAGAGACCCAGTACTTC. Translation gives CASSLVSSGEETQYF.

CDR3 residues: CASSLQTSARRNEQFF. CDR3 nucleotide sequence: TGCGCCAGCAGCCTCCAGACTAGCGCAAGACGTAATGAGCAGTTCTTC. The genes are TRBV5-1 and TRBJ2-1; 8 nucleotides line up with TRBD2. This CDR3 has 16 residues. The germline gives CDR1 SGHRS, CDR2 YFSETQ. The V gene end was trimmed by 4 bases and the J gene end by 7 bases; junction bases not matched to a gene: 13.

The chain couples TRBV5-1 to TRBJ2-1, with 15 nucleotides matching TRBD2. From germline, CDR1 is SGHRS and CDR2 YFSETQ. The V gene end was trimmed by 1 base and the J gene end by 4 bases; junction bases not matched to a gene: 3. The CDR3 has 17 amino acids. For the CDR3, the DNA is TGCGCCAGCAGCTTGTCCGGACTAGCGGGAGGGTACAATGAGCAGTTCTTC. Its translation is CASSLSGLAGGYNEQFF.

The genes are TRBV14 and TRBJ2-5, with 8 bases aligning to TRBD2. With 0 bases clipped from V and 6 bases from J, the junction kept 9 bases outside the gene matches. The CDR3 has 16 amino acids. Germline V gene lookup returns CDR1 SGHDN and CDR2 FVKESK. CDR3 in DNA: TGTGCCAGCAGCCAAGATCCAGCGGGGGTAAGGAAGACCCAGTACTTC. It is translated as CASSQDPAGVRKTQYF.

This chain uses TRBV2 with TRBJ1-3, with D perhaps matching TRBD1 (5 bases). V was cut by 3 bases and J by 0 bases, with 9 bases left in between. Germline V gene data show CDR1 as SNHLY and CDR2 as FYNNEI. There are 15 residues in the CDR3. The CDR3 sequence is CASSDRGFSGNTIYF. DNA of the CDR3: TGTGCCAGCAGTGATAGGGGTTTCTCTGGAAACACCATATATTTT.

The gene calls are TRBV6-5 and TRBJ2-1, with D maybe TRBD2 (5 bases). Trimming removed 7 bases at V and 6 bases at J, with 16 bases between. In germline, CDR1 is MNHEY, CDR2 SVGAGI. The CDR3 has 14 amino acids. The CDR3 bases are TGTGCCAGCACCGAAGGAGGACGGAGCAATGAGCAGTTCTTC. It is translated as CASTEGGRSNEQFF.

The rearrangement joins TRBV5-5 to TRBJ2-2; maybe TRBD2 (5 bases). The CDR3 is made up of 16 amino acids. The V end lost 2 bases, the J end lost 4 bases, and 15 bases lay between the germline ends. Germline CDR1 is SGHKS and CDR2 is YYEKEE (reference sequence). The CDR3 spells CASSLSGVGITGELFF. The DNA of the CDR3 is TGTGCCAGCAGCTTAAGTGGGGTCGGGATCACCGGGGAGCTGTTTTTT. Filled out from reference TRBV5-5 and TRBJ2-2, the complete variable domain reads DAGVTQSPTHLIKTRGQQVTLRCSPISGHKSVSWYQQVLGQGPQFIFQYYEKEERGRGNFPDRFSARQFPNYSSELNVNALLLGDSALYLCASSLSGVGITGELFFGEGSRLTVL.

V gene TRBV19 combines with J gene TRBJ2-6, with no clear D. CDR1 and CDR2 (germline): LNHDA, SQIVND (reference sequence). The CDR3 runs 16 residues. V lost 4 bases and J lost 0, with 10 bases in between. The CDR3 DNA reads as TGTGCCAGTAGTAAGTACAGTGTCTCTGGGGCCAACGTCCTGACTTTC. Its translation: CASSKYSVSGANVLTF.

This rearrangement joins TRBV19 to TRBJ2-3, with D uncertain. The V gene lost 10 bases and the J gene lost 1 base, with 12 bases spanning the gap. This CDR3 region has 13 residues. CDR1 is LNHDA and CDR2 is SQIVND in the germline V gene (reference sequence). The CDR3 spells CATRSPGTDTQYF. The DNA of the CDR3 is TGTGCCACCCGCAGTCCTGGCACAGATACGCAGTATTTT.

V and J are TRBV7-2 and TRBJ1-2, with D maybe TRBD1 (6 bases). The CDR3 consists of 11 residues. Germline CDR1 SGHTA, CDR2 FQGNSA. V shed 4 bases and J shed 12 bases, with 12 bases lying between them. The CDR3: CASSYFTGNTF. CDR3 nucleotide sequence: TGTGCCAGCAGCTACTTCACAGGGAACACCTTC. Using reference TRBV7-2 and TRBJ1-2 for the parts outside the CDR3, the full variable domain is GAGVSQSPSNKVTEKGKDVELRCDPISGHTALYWYRQSLGQGLEFLIYFQGNSAPDKSGLPSDRFSAERTGGSVSTLTIQRTQQEDSAVYLCASSYFTGNTFGSGTRLTVV.

The chain links TRBV9 to TRBJ2-7; D uncertain. The CDR3 spans 14 residues. The V gene lost 0 bases and the J gene lost 5 bases, with 12 bases spanning the gap. CDR1 is SGDLS and CDR2 is YYNGEE in the germline V gene. The CDR3 protein is CASSVDHAVDEQYF. Written as DNA, the CDR3 is TGTGCCAGCAGCGTAGATCACGCCGTAGACGAGCAGTACTTC.

The chain uses TRBV7-3 and TRBJ1-6; TRBD1 aligns across 8 bases. The germline V gene encodes CDR1 SGHTA and CDR2 FQGTGA. Trimming removed 4 bases from V and 7 bases from J; junction bases left unmatched: 6. The CDR3 runs 15 residues. CDR3 DNA: TGTGCCAGCAGCTCGACAGGGGAGAAAAATTCACCCCTCCACTTT. It yields the protein CASSSTGEKNSPLHF. Drawing the rest from reference TRBV7-3 and TRBJ1-6, the complete variable domain is GAGVSQTPSNKVTEKGKYVELRCDPISGHTALYWYRQSLGQGPEFLIYFQGTGAADDSGLPNDRFFAVRPEGSVSTLKIQRTERGDSAVYLCASSSTGEKNSPLHFGNGTRLTVT.

The chain is built from TRBV18 and TRBJ2-5, with a tentative D call TRBD2 (7 bases). CDR1 is KGHSH and CDR2 is LQKENI in the germline V gene. CDR3 length equals 14 residues. Trimming shortened V by 2 bases and J by 5 bases, and 12 bases separated the two germline ends. The CDR3: CASSPTGGAETQYF. DNA of the CDR3: TGTGCCAGCTCACCAACGGGGGGCGCGGAGACCCAGTACTTC.

This chain joins TRBV11-2 and TRBJ1-1, with D possibly matching TRBD1 (6 bases). The CDR3 consists of 13 residues. Germline lookup yields CDR1 SGHAT and CDR2 FQNNGV. V dropped 6 bases and J dropped 4 bases, with 12 bases sitting between them. CDR3 region: CASSLQGPTEAFF. The CDR3 region has the DNA TGTGCCAGCAGTCTCCAGGGGCCCACTGAAGCTTTCTTT.

The chain employs TRBV2 and TRBJ1-2; D remains unclear. The CDR3 covers 13 residues. V gave up 2 bases and J gave up 7 bases, with 11 bases separating them. CDR1 and CDR2 (germline): SNHLY, FYNNEI. The CDR3 reads CASSESGFGGYTF. In nucleotides, the CDR3 is TGTGCCAGCAGTGAATCAGGCTTCGGTGGCTACACCTTC.

This chain uses TRBV7-8 with TRBJ2-1, with D possibly matching TRBD1 (6 bases). Germline V gives CDR1 SGHVS, CDR2 FQNEAQ. This CDR3 spans 16 amino acids. Trimming stripped 5 bases from V and 3 bases from J, with 17 bases between. The CDR3 nucleotides read TGTGCCAGCAGCCCGCAGGGGTCGGGGTTCTACAATGAGCAGTTCTTC. This sequence encodes CASSPQGSGFYNEQFF.

J is TRBJ2-1 and V is TRBV14, with 8 positions matching TRBD2. Germline CDR1 SGHDN, CDR2 FVKESK. The trim removed 3 bases at V and 0 bases at J, leaving 7 bases unmatched. The CDR3 has 17 residues. In DNA form, the CDR3 reads TGTGCCAGCAGCCACCCTCGCGGGGGGAGCTCCTACAATGAGCAGTTCTTC. Protein: CASSHPRGGSSYNEQFF.

The chain recombines TRBV19 with TRBJ2-7; 9 positions agree with TRBD2. This CDR3 region has 16 residues. V trimming: 3 bases; J trimming: 2 bases; junction bases outside the gene matches: 8. CDR1 is LNHDA and CDR2 is SQIVND in the germline V gene (reference sequence). The CDR3 DNA reads as TGTGCCAGTAGTATCAGAGCTAGCGGGATTACCTACGAGCAGTACTTC. This gives the protein CASSIRASGITYEQYF. The variable domain in full, completed from reference TRBV19 and TRBJ2-7, reads DGGITQSPKYLFRKEGQNVTLSCEQNLNHDAMYWYRQDPGQGLRLIYYSQIVNDFQKGDIAEGYSVSREKKESFPLTVTSAQKNPTAFYLCASSIRASGITYEQYFGPGTRLTVT.

The sample holds a few counts of this clone. The chain is built from TRBV5-1 and TRBJ1-3; a possible D gene is TRBD1 (6 bases). The CDR3 extends over 15 amino acids. The germline V gene encodes CDR1 SGHRS and CDR2 YFSETQ. The V gene lost 2 bases and the J gene lost 2 bases, with 11 bases spanning the gap. The CDR3 DNA sequence: TGCGCCAGCAGCTTTGAGAGGACAGCTGGAAACACCATATATTTT. Amino acid sequence: CASSFERTAGNTIYF.